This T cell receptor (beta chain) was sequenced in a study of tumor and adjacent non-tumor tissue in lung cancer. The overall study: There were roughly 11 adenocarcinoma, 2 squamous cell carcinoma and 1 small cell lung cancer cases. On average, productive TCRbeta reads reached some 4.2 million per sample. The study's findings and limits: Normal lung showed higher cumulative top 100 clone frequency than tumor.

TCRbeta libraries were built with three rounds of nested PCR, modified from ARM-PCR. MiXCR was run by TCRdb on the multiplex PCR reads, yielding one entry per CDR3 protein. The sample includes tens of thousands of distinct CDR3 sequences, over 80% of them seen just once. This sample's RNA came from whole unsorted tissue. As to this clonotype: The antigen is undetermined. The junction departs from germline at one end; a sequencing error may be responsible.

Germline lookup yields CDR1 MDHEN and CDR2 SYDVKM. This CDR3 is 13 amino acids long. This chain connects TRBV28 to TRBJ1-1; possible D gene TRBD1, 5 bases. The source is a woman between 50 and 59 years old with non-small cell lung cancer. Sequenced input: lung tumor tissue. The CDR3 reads CASSREGNTEAIF. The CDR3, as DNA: TGTGCCAGCAGTCGGGAGGGGAACACTGAAGCCATCTTT. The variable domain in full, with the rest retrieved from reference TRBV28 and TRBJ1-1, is DVKVTQSSRYLVKRTGEKVFLECVQDMDHENMFWYRQDPGLGLRLIYFSYDVKMKEKGDIPEGYSVSREKKERFSLILESASTNQTSMYLCASSREGNTEAIFGQGTRLTVV.